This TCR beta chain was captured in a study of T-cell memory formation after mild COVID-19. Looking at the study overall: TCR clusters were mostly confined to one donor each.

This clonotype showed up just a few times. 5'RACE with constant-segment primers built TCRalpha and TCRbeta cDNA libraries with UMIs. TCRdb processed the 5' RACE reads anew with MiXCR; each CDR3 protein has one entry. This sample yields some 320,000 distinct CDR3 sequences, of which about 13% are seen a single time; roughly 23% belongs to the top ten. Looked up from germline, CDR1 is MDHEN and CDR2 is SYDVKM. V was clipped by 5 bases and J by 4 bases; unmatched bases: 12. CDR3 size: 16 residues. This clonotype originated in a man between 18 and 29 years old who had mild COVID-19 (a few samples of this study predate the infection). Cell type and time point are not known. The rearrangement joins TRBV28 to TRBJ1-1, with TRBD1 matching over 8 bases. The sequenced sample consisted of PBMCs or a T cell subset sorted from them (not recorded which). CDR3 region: CASSETGARMVTEAFF. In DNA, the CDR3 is TGTGCCAGCAGTGAGACAGGGGCGCGTATGGTCACTGAAGCTTTCTTT.